This T cell receptor (beta chain) was identified during a study of blood T cell repertoires in COVID-19. Study summary: There were acute and convalescent COVID-19 samples, and they came from the United States, Italy and Spain.

Per germline, CDR1 LNHDA and CDR2 SQIVND (reference sequence). Germline trimming cut 7 bases from V and 4 bases from J; bases unmatched to any gene: 8. The CDR3 covers 16 residues. Method: immunoSEQ multiplex PCR; TCRdb's copy keeps in-frame clones and lacks some. The profile shows 150,000 to 200,000 clones, around 80% of them singletons. V is TRBV19 and J is TRBJ2-2; 11 positions match TRBD2. Sequenced: PBMCs or T cells enriched from blood (not recorded which). The clonotype was recovered from a woman in her sixties or seventies who had recovered from COVID-19. CDR3 sequence reads: CASNPGTSGFTGELFF. CDR3 in DNA: TGTGCCAGTAACCCGGGGACTAGCGGTTTCACCGGGGAGCTGTTTTTT.